Each of the 12 T cell receptor beta chains below was sequenced from the same sample in a study of OX40 agonist ivuxolimab in advanced cancers. Some clones are missing from TCRdb's copy, which holds only in-frame ones; the method was immunoSEQ multiplex PCR. The sample lists 45,000 to 60,000 clones, around four fifths seen once, with under 30% in the top ten. The sample was CD4+ or CD8+ T cells sorted from blood, taken in a trial of the OX40 agonist ivuxolimab. These receptors all come from an adult with an advanced solid tumor such as melanoma, head and neck, liver or kidney cancer.

The rearrangement links TRBV5-4 to TRBJ2-2; TRBD1 aligns across 12 bases. J was trimmed by 4 bases and V by 3 bases; bases with no gene match: 4. The germline V gene has CDR1 SGHNT and CDR2 YYREEE (reference sequence). This CDR3 has 16 amino acids. CDR3 residues: CASSSGDRGLTGELFF. The CDR3 nucleotides read TGTGCCAGCAGCTCCGGGGACAGGGGGCTCACCGGGGAGCTGTTTTTT. The variable domain in full, completed from reference TRBV5-4 and TRBJ2-2, reads ETGVTQSPTHLIKTRGQQVTLRCSSQSGHNTVSWYQQALGQGPQFIFQYYREEENGRGNFPPRFSGLQFPNYSSELNVNALELDDSALYLCASSSGDRGLTGELFFGEGSRLTVL.

The chain uses TRBV29-1 and TRBJ2-7, with 9 bases lining up with TRBD2. This CDR3 region has 15 residues. Unmatched junction bases numbered 11, after V lost 5 bases and J lost 3 bases. Germline V CDR1 and CDR2: SQVTM, ANQGSEA. The CDR3 DNA sequence: TGCAGCGTTCTCCAAAGACTAGCGGACCACTACGAGCAGTACTTC. This encodes CSVLQRLADHYEQYF.

V is TRBV9 and J is TRBJ2-5, with TRBD1 matching 8 bases. Trimming removed 3 bases from V and 4 bases from J; junction bases left unmatched: 5. Germline V gene data show CDR1 as SGDLS and CDR2 as YYNGEE. The length of the CDR3 is 14 residues. CDR3 in DNA: TGTGCCAGCAGCGGGGGGACAGGATTAGAGACCCAGTACTTC. It yields the protein CASSGGTGLETQYF. The full variable domain, with the rest looked up from reference TRBV9 and TRBJ2-5, is DSGVTQTPKHLITATGQRVTLRCSPRSGDLSVYWYQQSLDQGLQFLIQYYNGEERAKGNILERFSAQQFPDLHSELNLSSLELGDSALYFCASSGGTGLETQYFGPGTRLLVL.

Only one count was recorded for this clone. The chain has TRBV19 and TRBJ2-3; no definite D call. V was shortened by 3 bases and J by 6 bases, with 4 bases between the two germline ends. The CDR3 sequence is 11 residues long. CDR1 is LNHDA and CDR2 is SQIVND in the germline V gene (reference sequence). CDR3 in amino acids: CASSIGDTQYF. DNA of the CDR3: TGTGCCAGTAGTATTGGGGATACGCAGTATTTT.

The rearrangement links TRBV19 to TRBJ2-7, with D hard to call. V lost 5 bases to trimming and J lost 3 bases, with 11 bases between them. The CDR3 covers 13 residues. Germline V gene sequence: CDR1 LNHDA, CDR2 SQIVND (reference sequence). The CDR3 nucleotides are TGTGCCAGTAGTCTCCGTCTCCACTACGAGCAGTACTTC. Residues: CASSLRLHYEQYF.

The chain joins TRBV5-1 to TRBJ2-7; 11 bases are shared with TRBD1. The CDR3 is made up of 15 amino acids. Unmatched junction bases numbered 2, after V lost 0 bases and J lost 3 bases. From germline, CDR1 is SGHRS and CDR2 YFSETQ. CDR3 in DNA: TGCGCCAGCAGCTTGGAGGGACAGGGGGACTACGAGCAGTACTTC. This codes for CASSLEGQGDYEQYF.

This rearrangement joins TRBV30 to TRBJ1-5; a weak D match, TRBD1 (6 bases). Germline lookup yields CDR1 GTSNPN and CDR2 SVGIG (reference sequence). V dropped 3 bases and J dropped 6 bases, with 24 bases sitting between them. The CDR3 is 17 amino acids. The CDR3 nucleotides read TGTGCCTGGAGGGCCAGGGAAGGGGGTGAGTTCGGTCAGCCCCAGCATTTT. It codes for CAWRAREGGEFGQPQHF. Looking up the rest from reference TRBV30 and TRBJ1-5 gives the full variable domain: SQTIHQWPATLVQPVGSPLSLECTVEGTSNPNLYWYRQAAGRGLQLLFYSVGIGQISSEVPQNLSASRPQDRQFILSSKKLLLSDSGFYLCAWRAREGGEFGQPQHFGDGTRLSIL.

This clone was counted once. The rearrangement uses TRBV5-1 and TRBJ2-2; 7 bases map to TRBD2. Germline V gene lookup returns CDR1 SGHRS and CDR2 YFSETQ. V lost 6 bases and J lost 6; bases outside the gene matches: 11. The length of the CDR3 is 15 residues. CDR3 DNA: TGCGCCAGCACCAATGAGGCGGGGAGGGCCGGGGAGCTGTTTTTT. Translated, it gives CASTNEAGRAGELFF.

The chain uses TRBV28 and TRBJ2-7; D possibly corresponds to TRBD1 (6 bases). The CDR3 totals 15 residues. Germline-derived CDR1 and CDR2 are MDHEN and SYDVKM. The ends were cut back, 6 bases at V and 0 bases at J, with 15 bases in the middle. This chain's CDR3 is CASSSRGPTSYEQYF. CDR3 nucleotides: TGTGCCAGCAGCAGCAGGGGCCCGACCTCCTACGAGCAGTACTTC.

This clone was recorded once. The rearrangement links TRBV11-2 to TRBJ2-3; D may be TRBD1 or TRBD2 (5 bases each). Germline-derived CDR1 and CDR2 are SGHAT and FQNNGV. V shed 7 bases and J shed 6 bases, with 20 bases lying between them. The CDR3 spans 15 residues. As DNA, the CDR3 is TGTGCCAGCACCACCTGGGACGGGAACCCGGATACGCAGTATTTT. Its protein product is CASTTWDGNPDTQYF. Looking up the rest from reference TRBV11-2 and TRBJ2-3 gives the full variable domain: EAGVAQSPRYKIIEKRQSVAFWCNPISGHATLYWYQQILGQGPKLLIQFQNNGVVDDSQLPKDRFSAERLKGVDSTLKIQPAKLEDSAVYLCASTTWDGNPDTQYFGPGTRLTVL.

The chain couples TRBV4-1 to TRBJ2-5; TRBD2 matches 9 bases. V shed 0 bases and J 3 bases; nucleotides not matched to a gene: 8. CDR3 length equals 17 residues. From germline, CDR1 is MGHRA and CDR2 YSYEKL. The CDR3 bases are TGCGCCAGCAGCCAAGATATTGGGGCTAGCGGGGAAGAGACCCAGTACTTC. Amino acid sequence: CASSQDIGASGEETQYF.

V is TRBV7-9 and J is TRBJ2-7, with 9 positions matching TRBD2. In germline, CDR1 is SEHNR, CDR2 FQNEAQ (reference sequence). Trimming removed 5 bases from V and 0 bases from J; junction bases left unmatched: 11. This CDR3 has 17 residues. As DNA, the CDR3 is TGTGCCAGCAGCCCCCCCGGAGCGGGAGGACCCTCCTACGAGCAGTACTTC. Amino acids: CASSPPGAGGPSYEQYF.